This T cell receptor beta chain was captured in a study of OX40 agonist ivuxolimab in advanced cancers. Using immunoSEQ multiplex PCR, the repertoire was profiled, and TCRdb retains in-frame clones only, with some absent. This table has under 100,000 clones, 70% to 90% appearing once. The germline V gene encodes CDR1 MNHNS and CDR2 SASEGT. V shed 0 bases and J shed 0 bases, with 14 bases lying between them. This CDR3 region has 18 residues. This specimen consisted of CD4+ or CD8+ T cells sorted from blood, obtained in a trial of the OX40 agonist ivuxolimab. The sequence was collected from an adult with an advanced solid tumor such as melanoma, head and neck, liver or kidney cancer. This chain links TRBV6-1 with TRBJ2-2; maybe TRBD2 (7 bases). The CDR3 nucleotides are TGTGCCAGCAGTGAAGCGGGGAGGGGGGTGGCGAACACCGGGGAGCTGTTTTTT. Its translation: CASSEAGRGVANTGELFF.